The next 14 T cell receptor beta chains were all read from a single sample in a study of Ad26.COV2.S vaccination and SARS-CoV-2 variants. Treatment denoted: about 20 received Ad26.COV2.S at low or high dose, single or two shots; 5 received placebo; per-sample allocation not given. Collection of samples fell on day 63 after the first vaccine or placebo injection. The method was immunoSEQ multiplex PCR; TCRdb's version includes in-frame clones alone and lacks a portion of them. The data hold about 450,000 clones, with roughly 87% observed a single time. The starting material was peripheral blood, obtained in a trial of Ad26.COV2.S vaccine versus placebo. All receptors derive from a person between 18 and 65 years old who received the Ad26.COV2.S COVID-19 vaccine or a placebo.

The chain links TRBV7-6 to TRBJ2-1; D may be TRBD1 (7 bases). Germline V gives CDR1 SGHVS, CDR2 FNYEAQ. There are 11 residues in the CDR3. CDR3 amino acids: CASGGHNEQFF. The CDR3 bases are TGTGCATCAGGGGGGCATAATGAGCAGTTCTTC.

The chain combines TRBV5-4 with TRBJ2-1; 11 bases are shared with TRBD2. This CDR3 contains 16 residues. V shed 2 bases, J shed 4 bases, and the junction held 5 bases outside the gene matches. Germline lookup yields CDR1 SGHNT and CDR2 YYREEE (reference sequence). The CDR3 nucleotides read TGTGCCAGCAGCTTTGGGGTAGCGGGAGGGTACAATGAGCAGTTCTTC. Amino acids: CASSFGVAGGYNEQFF. The full variable domain, in which reference TRBV5-4 and TRBJ2-1 provide the parts outside the CDR3, is ETGVTQSPTHLIKTRGQQVTLRCSSQSGHNTVSWYQQALGQGPQFIFQYYREEENGRGNFPPRFSGLQFPNYSSELNVNALELDDSALYLCASSFGVAGGYNEQFFGPGTRLTVL.

The rearrangement joins TRBV7-2 to TRBJ1-5, with 9 bases aligning to TRBD1. J lost 5 bases, V lost 4 bases, and 3 bases had no gene match. Germline CDR1 reads SGHTA; CDR2 reads FQGNSA. This CDR3 region has 14 residues. The CDR3 loop reads CASSWDRAHQPQHF. Here the CDR3 DNA reads TGTGCCAGCAGCTGGGACAGGGCCCATCAGCCCCAGCATTTT.

V usage is TRBV19 and J usage is TRBJ1-2, with TRBD1 as a possible D gene (6 bases). Per the germline V gene, CDR1 is LNHDA and CDR2 is SQIVND (reference sequence). CDR3 length: 14 residues. Trimming stripped 7 bases from V and 4 bases from J, with 16 bases between. As DNA, the CDR3 is TGTGCCAGTAACGTCGCAGGGGCGAGCTATGGCTACACCTTC. This gives the protein CASNVAGASYGYTF.

The V and J genes are TRBV7-3 and TRBJ2-1, with 7 bases aligning to TRBD1. J gave up 3 bases and V 3 bases, and 8 bases lay outside the gene matches. The CDR3 is made up of 16 amino acids. Germline CDR1 SGHTA, CDR2 FQGTGA. CDR3 nucleotides: TGTGCCAGCAGCTTGGTGGGGACAGAGTACTACAATGAGCAGTTCTTC. Translating gives CASSLVGTEYYNEQFF.

In its sample, this clone was seen once. The chain joins TRBV30 to TRBJ1-1; D perhaps matches TRBD1 (5 bases). In germline, CDR1 is GTSNPN, CDR2 SVGIG (reference sequence). Deletions cut 5 bases from V and 1 base from J, with 11 bases between. The CDR3 runs 13 residues. The CDR3, as DNA: TGTGCCTGGGAACTCCAGGGGAACACTGAAGCTTTCTTT. Its translation is CAWELQGNTEAFF. The full variable domain, with the rest looked up from reference TRBV30 and TRBJ1-1, is SQTIHQWPATLVQPVGSPLSLECTVEGTSNPNLYWYRQAAGRGLQLLFYSVGIGQISSEVPQNLSASRPQDRQFILSSKKLLLSDSGFYLCAWELQGNTEAFFGQGTRLTVV.

In this sample, this clone turned up a few times. The chain uses TRBV2 and TRBJ1-3; no clear D. The CDR3 covers 13 residues. Germline CDR1 and CDR2: SNHLY and FYNNEI. V was pared by 6 bases and J by 0 bases, with 6 bases between. CDR3 sequence reads: CASSDNSGNTIYF. CDR3 nucleotide sequence: TGTGCCAGCAGCGACAACTCTGGAAACACCATATATTTT. Full variable domain (remainder filled in from reference TRBV2 and TRBJ1-3): EPEVTQTPSHQVTQMGQEVILRCVPISNHLYFYWYRQILGQKVEFLVSFYNNEISEKSEIFDDQFSVERPDGSNFTLKIRSTKLEDSAMYFCASSDNSGNTIYFGEGSWLTVV.

The rearrangement joins TRBV12-3 or TRBV12-4 to TRBJ2-3; 7 bases map to TRBD2. CDR3 size: 13 residues. J lost 5 bases, V lost 4 bases, and 3 bases had no gene match. CDR3 protein: CASSSSGGDTQYF. The CDR3 region has the DNA TGTGCCAGCAGTTCCTCGGGGGGAGATACGCAGTATTTT.

The CDR3 nucleotides are TGTGCCAGCAGCGACGGAGATAGCAATCAGCCCCAGCATTTT. Protein: CASSDGDSNQPQHF. The chain has TRBV27 and TRBJ1-5; D remains unclear. The V and J ends lost 6 bases and 0 bases respectively, with 9 bases between them. Germline CDR1 is MNHEY and CDR2 is SMNVEV (reference sequence). This CDR3 is 14 amino acids long.

This clone showed up just a few times. J is TRBJ2-7 and V is TRBV6-5; D unresolved. CDR1 and CDR2 (germline): MNHEY, SVGAGI. V gave up 2 bases and J gave up 2 bases, with 10 bases separating them. The CDR3 spans 14 residues. As DNA, the CDR3 is TGTGCCAGCAGTTACGGACCAGGACCCTACGAGCAGTACTTC. It specifies CASSYGPGPYEQYF.

This clone was recorded only once. The chain combines TRBV19 with TRBJ2-1, with 9 bases that match TRBD1. After removal of 7 bases from V and 4 bases from J, the junction contained 11 bases not matched to a gene. The germline gives CDR1 LNHDA, CDR2 SQIVND (reference sequence). The CDR3 has 16 residues. The CDR3: CASKENRGHRYNEQFF. In DNA, the CDR3 is TGTGCCAGTAAAGAGAACAGGGGGCATCGATACAATGAGCAGTTCTTC.

This chain connects TRBV6-5 to TRBJ1-3; no firm D call. Germline-derived CDR1 and CDR2 are MNHEY and SVGAGI. The CDR3 has 12 residues. V was trimmed by 8 bases and J by 5 bases, leaving 10 bases between them. Written as DNA, the CDR3 is TGTGCCAGCTGGGCAGGCAGAAACACCATATATTTT. Translating it yields CASWAGRNTIYF.

J is TRBJ2-3 and V is TRBV7-2; perhaps TRBD2 as D (5 bases). V lost 4 bases and J 2 bases, leaving 13 bases between the germline ends. The germline V gene has CDR1 SGHTA and CDR2 FQGNSA. The CDR3 has 15 residues. CDR3 in amino acids: CASSSTRPFTDTQYF. The DNA of the CDR3 is TGTGCCAGCAGCTCTACTAGACCATTCACAGATACGCAGTATTTT.

V gene TRBV13 combines with J gene TRBJ2-3; tentatively, D is TRBD1 or TRBD2 (5 bases each). CDR3 length: 10 amino acids. CDR1 PRHDT and CDR2 FYEKMQ come from the germline V gene (reference sequence). The V end lost 11 bases, the J end lost 7 bases, and 10 bases lay between the germline ends. The CDR3 DNA reads as TGTGCCCCGTGGGGGTATACGCAGTATTTT. It specifies CAPWGYTQYF. The full variable domain, in which reference TRBV13 and TRBJ2-3 provide the parts outside the CDR3, is AAGVIQSPRHLIKEKRETATLKCYPIPRHDTVYWYQQGPGQDPQFLISFYEKMQSDKGSIPDRFSAQQFSDYHSELNMSSLELGDSALYFCAPWGYTQYFGPGTRLTVL.